Presented here are 26 T cell receptor beta chains from one specimen sequenced in a study of PD-1 blockade in mismatch repair-deficient tumors. The time point here: 10-day in vitro stimulation with candidate neoantigen peptide 4. These receptors lack a known antigen. Clones were sequenced by immunoSEQ multiplex PCR, and TCRdb holds only the in-frame ones, with some missing. The sample records 13,000 to 15,000 clones, 84% being singletons. Sequenced here: cells cultured in vitro, sampled from a patient treated with pembrolizumab. All receptors come from an adult with mismatch repair-deficient cancer.

DNA for the CDR3: TGTGCCAGCAGCTTCCGACTAGCGGACACCGGGGAGCTGTTTTTT. It yields the protein CASSFRLADTGELFF. The chain carries TRBV11-1 and TRBJ2-2, with 9 nucleotides matching TRBD2. V gave up 3 bases and J gave up 3 bases; unmatched junction bases: 2. Germline V gene sequence: CDR1 SGHAT, CDR2 FQDESV (reference sequence). The CDR3 has 15 residues.

The J gene is TRBJ2-2, the V gene TRBV5-1, with 8 bases fitting TRBD1. Germline V lookup: CDR1 SGHRS, CDR2 YFSETQ. The CDR3 covers 13 residues. V lost 7 bases, J lost 7 bases, and 6 bases stayed unmatched. The CDR3 DNA is TGCGCCAGCGGCGAACAGGGGGGCGGGGAGCTGTTTTTT. This sequence encodes CASGEQGGGELFF. The full variable domain, completed using reference TRBV5-1 and TRBJ2-2, is KAGVTQTPRYLIKTRGQQVTLSCSPISGHRSVSWYQQTPGQGLQFLFEYFSETQRNKGNFPGRFSGRQFSNSRSEMNVSTLELGDSALYLCASGEQGGGELFFGEGSRLTVL.

In this sample, this clone turned up once. The chain carries TRBV2 and TRBJ2-5; TRBD1 is a possible D gene (5 bases). V was clipped by 9 bases and J by 5 bases, with 25 bases between them. Germline CDR1 is SNHLY and CDR2 is FYNNEI. CDR3 length: 16 amino acids. Here the CDR3 DNA reads TGTGCCAGTCGGTTTCCGGTTTTAGGGGCAGGGGAGACCCAGTACTTC. It is translated as CASRFPVLGAGETQYF.

The chain joins TRBV7-2 to TRBJ2-2; D unclear. The ends were cut back, 7 bases at V and 6 bases at J, with 12 bases in the middle. Germline loops: CDR1 SGHTA, CDR2 FQGNSA. The CDR3 is 13 amino acids. DNA for the CDR3: TGTGCCAGCACCCAAGTTAGGTCCGGGGAGCTGTTTTTT. It codes for CASTQVRSGELFF.

The chain has TRBV7-9 and TRBJ2-7; 7 positions agree with TRBD1. With V trimmed by 7 bases and J by 6 bases, 6 bases remained unmatched. Germline V gene data show CDR1 as SEHNR and CDR2 as FQNEAQ (reference sequence). There are 12 residues in the CDR3. CDR3 DNA: TGTGCCAGCATCCCTCGGACAGGCGAGCAGTACTTC. Its protein is CASIPRTGEQYF.

Regarding this clone: Different DNA sequences within this sample yield the same CDR3. The V call is TRBV10-3, the J call TRBJ1-1; D is unclear. Germline CDR1 ENHRY, CDR2 SYGVKD. V lost 2 bases, J lost 1 base, and 5 bases lay in between. The CDR3 loop spans 13 amino acids. CDR3 nucleotides: TGTGCCATCAGTGAGGTTGGGAACACTGAAGCTTTCTTT. It specifies CAISEVGNTEAFF.

The gene calls are TRBV5-1 and TRBJ2-3; weak D call: TRBD1 (6 bases). This CDR3 is 16 amino acids long. V was shortened by 0 bases and J by 0 bases, with 11 bases between the two germline ends. Germline V gene sequence: CDR1 SGHRS, CDR2 YFSETQ. CDR3 in DNA: TGCGCCAGCAGCTTGGGGGGGCGGTCTAGCACAGATACGCAGTATTTT. Amino acid sequence: CASSLGGRSSTDTQYF.

This rearrangement joins TRBV27 to TRBJ2-7; no clear D. Trimming shortened V by 2 bases and J by 3 bases, and 8 bases separated the two germline ends. The CDR3 length is 13 residues. Germline-derived CDR1 and CDR2 are MNHEY and SMNVEV (reference sequence). CDR3 region: CASSLKVDYEQYF. The CDR3 DNA reads as TGTGCCAGCAGTTTAAAAGTAGACTACGAGCAGTACTTC.

This chain uses TRBV9 with TRBJ2-1; 8 bases align to TRBD1. V shed 7 bases and J 5 bases; nucleotides not matched to a gene: 5. Germline values: CDR1 SGDLS, CDR2 YYNGEE. The CDR3 sequence is 13 residues long. The CDR3 bases are TGTGCCAGCGGGACAGGAGGCAACAATGAGCAGTTCTTC. Protein sequence: CASGTGGNNEQFF.

The chain links TRBV5-1 to TRBJ2-7; TRBD2 aligns across 11 bases. There are 15 residues in the CDR3. Germline trimming cut 4 bases from V and 1 base from J; bases unmatched to any gene: 4. Per the germline V gene, CDR1 is SGHRS and CDR2 is YFSETQ. The DNA of the CDR3 is TGCGCCAGCAGCACCACTAGCGGGAGTTCCTACGAGCAGTACTTC. It translates to CASSTTSGSSYEQYF. Complete variable domain (other parts from reference TRBV5-1 and TRBJ2-7): KAGVTQTPRYLIKTRGQQVTLSCSPISGHRSVSWYQQTPGQGLQFLFEYFSETQRNKGNFPGRFSGRQFSNSRSEMNVSTLELGDSALYLCASSTTSGSSYEQYFGPGTRLTVT.

The chain carries TRBV14 and TRBJ2-2; TRBD1 matches 8 bases. This CDR3 spans 18 amino acids. CDR1 is SGHDN and CDR2 is FVKESK in the germline V gene. Unmatched junction bases numbered 13, after V lost 2 bases and J lost 5 bases. In DNA, the CDR3 is TGTGCCAGCAGCCAACTTTTGAAGTGGACAGGGAATACCGGGGAGCTGTTTTTT. Protein product: CASSQLLKWTGNTGELFF.

CDR3 nucleotide sequence: TGCGCCAGCAGCTTGGTAGGACAGTGGAACACTGAAGCTTTCTTT. Translated, it gives CASSLVGQWNTEAFF. V is TRBV5-1 and J is TRBJ1-1; D might be TRBD1 (6 bases). V lost 0 bases, J lost 1 base, and 10 bases lay in between. This CDR3 has 15 amino acids. Germline V gives CDR1 SGHRS, CDR2 YFSETQ. The variable domain in full, completed from reference TRBV5-1 and TRBJ1-1, reads KAGVTQTPRYLIKTRGQQVTLSCSPISGHRSVSWYQQTPGQGLQFLFEYFSETQRNKGNFPGRFSGRQFSNSRSEMNVSTLELGDSALYLCASSLVGQWNTEAFFGQGTRLTVV.

This clone was seen a handful of times. The V call is TRBV10-1, the J call TRBJ2-1; D gene unclear. The CDR3 contains 12 residues. Deletions cut 4 bases from V and 5 bases from J, with 6 bases between. The germline V gene has CDR1 WNHNN and CDR2 SYGVQD (reference sequence). CDR3 DNA: TGCGCCAGCAGTGGTCTTAACAATGAGCAGTTCTTC. Its translation is CASSGLNNEQFF.

This rearrangement joins TRBV6-1 to TRBJ2-7; D possibly corresponds to TRBD1 (7 bases). The V gene's germline CDR1 is MNHNS and CDR2 SASEGT. This CDR3 is built from 14 residues. The germline V and J ends were trimmed by 4 bases and 4 bases, with 14 bases remaining between them. The CDR3, as DNA: TGTGCCAGCAGTGTAAGTCAGGGGGGTTACGAGCAGTACTTC. It translates to CASSVSQGGYEQYF.

V is TRBV7-9 and J is TRBJ2-5; no reliable D call. The end of the DNA is better explained by TRBJ2-7, so the J call may be wrong. Germline-derived CDR1 and CDR2 are SEHNR and FQNEAQ (reference sequence). The CDR3 has 13 amino acids. The CDR3 sequence is CASSLSNSYEQYF. In DNA form, the CDR3 reads TGTGCCAGCAGCTTATCAAACTCCTACGAGCAGTACTTC.

The rearrangement uses TRBV5-4 and TRBJ1-2; 8 bases are a match to TRBD1. CDR3 length: 16 residues. V gave up 2 bases and J gave up 0 bases; unmatched junction bases: 6. Germline assignment: CDR1 SGHNT and CDR2 YYREEE (reference sequence). The CDR3 nucleotides are TGTGCCAGCAGCTTACCCGGACAGGGAACTAACTATGGCTACACCTTC. Protein product: CASSLPGQGTNYGYTF. Together with reference TRBV5-4 and TRBJ1-2, the CDR3 gives the full variable domain: ETGVTQSPTHLIKTRGQQVTLRCSSQSGHNTVSWYQQALGQGPQFIFQYYREEENGRGNFPPRFSGLQFPNYSSELNVNALELDDSALYLCASSLPGQGTNYGYTFGSGTRLTVV.

CDR3 protein: CASSYGTSSYEQYF. As DNA, the CDR3 is TGTGCCAGCAGCTACGGGACTAGTTCGTACGAGCAGTACTTC. The chain couples TRBV11-2 to TRBJ2-7, with 8 bases identical to TRBD2. The CDR3 contains 14 residues. Per the germline V gene, CDR1 is SGHAT and CDR2 is FQNNGV. J was trimmed by 4 bases and V by 4 bases; bases with no gene match: 6.

V and J are TRBV7-2 and TRBJ2-7; D ambiguous. Germline V gene lookup returns CDR1 SGHTA and CDR2 FQGNSA. The CDR3 covers 16 residues. V was clipped by 2 bases and J by 7 bases, with 21 bases between them. The chain's CDR3 is CASSLRAQGPLYEQYF. The CDR3 nucleotides are TGTGCCAGCAGCTTACGAGCGCAAGGTCCACTATATGAGCAGTACTTC.

V gene TRBV5-6 combines with J gene TRBJ2-3; perhaps TRBD2 as D (5 bases). From germline, CDR1 is SGHDT and CDR2 YYEEEE. CDR3 length: 16 residues. V was shortened by 2 bases and J by 1 base, with 14 bases between the two germline ends. In DNA, the CDR3 is TGTGCCAGCAGCTTTGCGCGGGCTGAACGCACAGATACGCAGTATTTT. Translation: CASSFARAERTDTQYF.

The rearrangement uses TRBV11-2 and TRBJ1-5, with D unclear. CDR1 and CDR2 from the germline V gene are SGHAT and FQNNGV. The V end was cut by 5 bases, the J end by 0 bases, with 11 bases between. The CDR3 spans 15 residues. The CDR3 DNA sequence: TGTGCCAGCAGCACCGACGGGAATAGCAATCAGCCCCAGCATTTT. It specifies CASSTDGNSNQPQHF.

The chain recombines TRBV28 with TRBJ1-5; D remains unclear. Trimming took off 2 bases at V and 1 base at J, with 9 bases between the two ends. The CDR3 runs to 15 residues. CDR1 and CDR2 from the germline V gene are MDHEN and SYDVKM. The CDR3 is CASSLVGLSNQPQHF. The CDR3 DNA reads as TGTGCCAGCAGTTTAGTCGGATTAAGCAATCAGCCCCAGCATTTT.

Written as DNA, the CDR3 is TGTGCCAGCAGCCAAGGACGGGGCACAGATACGCAGTATTTT. This codes for CASSQGRGTDTQYF. This chain uses TRBV4-2 with TRBJ2-3, with no clear D. CDR3 size: 14 residues. V lost 1 base and J lost 1, with 6 bases in between. CDR1 and CDR2 from the germline V gene are LGHNA and YNFKEQ.

The chain recombines TRBV6-5 with TRBJ1-4; D is possibly TRBD1 (5 bases). Germline lookup yields CDR1 MNHEY and CDR2 SVGAGI. V was shortened by 5 bases and J by 8 bases, with 18 bases between the two germline ends. The CDR3 runs to 15 residues. CDR3 region: CASSNIGRDPEKLFF. The CDR3 nucleotides are TGTGCCAGCAGTAACATAGGGCGGGACCCCGAAAAACTGTTTTTT.

This chain joins TRBV7-3 and TRBJ2-3; D possibly corresponds to TRBD2 (5 bases). Trimming took 3 bases from V and 1 from J, leaving 5 bases between them. CDR1 and CDR2 from the germline V gene are SGHTA and FQGTGA. CDR3 length: 13 residues. In DNA, the CDR3 is TGTGCCAGCAGCTTCGGGGGCACAGATACGCAGTATTTT. It encodes CASSFGGTDTQYF.

The V and J genes are TRBV18 and TRBJ2-7, with D maybe TRBD1 (6 bases). V lost 2 bases and J lost 2, with 7 bases in between. The CDR3 runs 13 residues. In germline, CDR1 is KGHSH, CDR2 LQKENI. CDR3 in amino acids: CASSPTGPYEQYF. CDR3 DNA sequence: TGTGCCAGCTCACCAACAGGGCCCTACGAGCAGTACTTC.

The CDR3 DNA follows: TGCGCCAGCAGCTTGGGGGCACCTGGCTACACCTTC. Encoded protein: CASSLGAPGYTF. The chain joins TRBV5-1 to TRBJ1-2, with unresolved D. With 0 bases removed from V and 7 bases from J, the gap between germline ends came to 7 bases. CDR3 length: 12 amino acids. Germline V lookup: CDR1 SGHRS, CDR2 YFSETQ.